This passage covers 3 T cell receptor beta chains from one sample sequenced in a study of blood T cell repertoires in COVID-19 (dated by TCRdb to between 2020 and 2021). The library relied on the immunoSEQ multiplex PCR assay. TCRdb took this table from immuneACCESS and kept in-frame rearrangements with V and J called. Such tables lack part of the clones; where checked against another copy, unresolved V genes explain under half of the gap, and the rest is unexplained. This sample lists 35,000 to 45,000 clones; over 75% were detected once. The top ten clones comprise over 12% of the sample. Material: peripheral blood. Every receptor here comes from a human donor in a cohort sampled during active COVID-19.

This rearrangement joins TRBV6-2 or TRBV6-3 to TRBJ2-7; 10 bases agree with TRBD2. CDR3 length: 15 amino acids. Unmatched junction bases numbered 5, after V lost 4 bases and J lost 2 bases. The germline V gene encodes CDR1 MNHEY and CDR2 SVGEGT. The chain's CDR3 is CASSSRTSGAYEQYF. CDR3 bases: TGTGCCAGCAGTTCCCGGACTAGCGGCGCCTACGAGCAGTACTTC.

This clone appeared a few times. V gene TRBV5-4 combines with J gene TRBJ2-2; D unclear. The ends were cut back, 5 bases at V and 0 bases at J, with 5 bases in the middle. Germline V gene sequence: CDR1 SGHNT, CDR2 YYREEE (reference sequence). The CDR3 contains 13 residues. The CDR3 loop is CASRTPNTGELFF. In DNA, the CDR3 is TGTGCCAGCAGGACTCCGAACACCGGGGAGCTGTTTTTT. Full variable domain (outside the CDR3, taken from reference TRBV5-4 and TRBJ2-2): ETGVTQSPTHLIKTRGQQVTLRCSSQSGHNTVSWYQQALGQGPQFIFQYYREEENGRGNFPPRFSGLQFPNYSSELNVNALELDDSALYLCASRTPNTGELFFGEGSRLTVL.

The chain employs TRBV4-1 and TRBJ1-2; a weak D match, TRBD1 (6 bases). V lost 4 bases to trimming and J lost 2 bases, with 11 bases between them. This CDR3 comprises 14 residues. Germline V gene lookup returns CDR1 MGHRA and CDR2 YSYEKL. CDR3 protein: CASSPRQENYGYTF. CDR3 DNA sequence: TGCGCCAGCAGCCCCCGACAGGAAAACTATGGCTACACCTTC.